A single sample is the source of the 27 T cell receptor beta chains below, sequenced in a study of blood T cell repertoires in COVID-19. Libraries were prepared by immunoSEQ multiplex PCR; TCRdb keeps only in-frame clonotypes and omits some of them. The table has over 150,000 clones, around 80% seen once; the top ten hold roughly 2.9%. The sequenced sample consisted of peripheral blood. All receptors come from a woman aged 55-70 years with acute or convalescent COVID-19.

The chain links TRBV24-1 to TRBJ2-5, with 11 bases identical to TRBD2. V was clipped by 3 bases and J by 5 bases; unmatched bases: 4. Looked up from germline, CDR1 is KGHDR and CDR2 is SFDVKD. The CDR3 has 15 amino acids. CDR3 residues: CATSDPRLAGETQYF. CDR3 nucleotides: TGTGCCACCAGTGATCCGAGACTAGCGGGGGAGACCCAGTACTTC.

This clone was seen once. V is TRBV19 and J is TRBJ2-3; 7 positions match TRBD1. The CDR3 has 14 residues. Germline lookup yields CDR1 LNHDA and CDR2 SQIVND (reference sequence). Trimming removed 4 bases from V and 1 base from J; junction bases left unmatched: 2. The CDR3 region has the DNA TGTGCCAGTAGTAGGGGGACAGGCACAGATACGCAGTATTTT. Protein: CASSRGTGTDTQYF. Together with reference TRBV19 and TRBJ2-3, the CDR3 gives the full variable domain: DGGITQSPKYLFRKEGQNVTLSCEQNLNHDAMYWYRQDPGQGLRLIYYSQIVNDFQKGDIAEGYSVSREKKESFPLTVTSAQKNPTAFYLCASSRGTGTDTQYFGPGTRLTVL.

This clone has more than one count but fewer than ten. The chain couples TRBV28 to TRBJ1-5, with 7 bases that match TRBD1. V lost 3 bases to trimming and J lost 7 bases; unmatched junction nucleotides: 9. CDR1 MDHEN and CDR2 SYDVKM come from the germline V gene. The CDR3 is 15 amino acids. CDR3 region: CASSLDTGDMQPQHF. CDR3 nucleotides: TGTGCCAGCAGTTTGGACACAGGGGATATGCAGCCCCAGCATTTT.

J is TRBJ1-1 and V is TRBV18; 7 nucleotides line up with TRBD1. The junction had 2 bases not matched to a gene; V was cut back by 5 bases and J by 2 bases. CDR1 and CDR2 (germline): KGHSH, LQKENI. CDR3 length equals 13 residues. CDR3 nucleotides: TGTGCCAGCTCAAGACAGGGAAACACTGAAGCTTTCTTT. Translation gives CASSRQGNTEAFF.

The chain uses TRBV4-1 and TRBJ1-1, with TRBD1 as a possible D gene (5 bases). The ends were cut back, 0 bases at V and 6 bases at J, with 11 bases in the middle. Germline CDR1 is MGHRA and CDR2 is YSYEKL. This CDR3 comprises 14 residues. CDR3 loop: CASSQDGRVAEAFF. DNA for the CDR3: TGCGCCAGCAGCCAAGATGGCAGGGTGGCTGAAGCTTTCTTT.

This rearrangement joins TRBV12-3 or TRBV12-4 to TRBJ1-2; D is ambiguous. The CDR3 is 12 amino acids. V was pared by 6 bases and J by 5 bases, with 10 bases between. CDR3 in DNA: TGTGCCAGCAGCCCGGGAGGGTATGGCTACACCTTC. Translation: CASSPGGYGYTF.

The CDR3: CASSVYSYEQYF. The CDR3 DNA sequence: TGTGCCAGCAGTGTTTACTCCTACGAGCAGTACTTC. This chain connects TRBV28 to TRBJ2-7; D call uncertain. CDR3 length: 12 amino acids. Germline V lookup: CDR1 MDHEN, CDR2 SYDVKM. V was shortened by 5 bases and J by 0 bases, with 5 bases between the two germline ends.

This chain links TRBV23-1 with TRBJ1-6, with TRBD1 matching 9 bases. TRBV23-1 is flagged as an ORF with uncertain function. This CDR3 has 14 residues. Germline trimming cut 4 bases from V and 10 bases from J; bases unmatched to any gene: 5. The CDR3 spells CASSPRDRESPLHF. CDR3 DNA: TGCGCCAGCAGTCCCCGGGACAGGGAATCACCCCTCCACTTT.

The CDR3 DNA reads as TGTGCCAGCAGTCCCCGAGGACAGGGGTCTACTAATCAGCCCCAGCATTTT. Amino acids: CASSPRGQGSTNQPQHF. V gene TRBV3-1 (or the pseudogene TRBV3-2) combines with J gene TRBJ1-5; 9 bases map to TRBD1. J lost 4 bases, V lost 6 bases, and 13 bases had no gene match. This CDR3 is built from 17 residues. Per the germline V gene, CDR1 is LGHDT and CDR2 is YNNKEL (reference sequence).

This CDR3 is CASSLSQTSARTQYF. For the CDR3, the DNA is TGCGCCAGCAGCTTAAGTCAGACTAGTGCGAGGACCCAGTACTTC. J is TRBJ2-5 and V is TRBV5-1, with D maybe TRBD2 (6 bases). CDR1 and CDR2 from the germline V gene are SGHRS and YFSETQ. The CDR3 extends over 15 amino acids. V shed 2 bases and J shed 7 bases, with 18 bases lying between them.

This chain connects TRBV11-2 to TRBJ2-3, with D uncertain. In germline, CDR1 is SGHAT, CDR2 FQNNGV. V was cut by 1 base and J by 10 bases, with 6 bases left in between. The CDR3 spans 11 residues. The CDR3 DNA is TGTGCCAGCAGCTTAGTGTCCGCGCAGTATTTT. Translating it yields CASSLVSAQYF.

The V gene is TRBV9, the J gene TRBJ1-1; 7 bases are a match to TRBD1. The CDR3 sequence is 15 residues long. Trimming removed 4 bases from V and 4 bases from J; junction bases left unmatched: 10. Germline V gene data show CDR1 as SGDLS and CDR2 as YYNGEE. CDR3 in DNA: TGTGCCAGCAGCCTAAACCGGGACAGCGGCACTGAAGCTTTCTTT. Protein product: CASSLNRDSGTEAFF.

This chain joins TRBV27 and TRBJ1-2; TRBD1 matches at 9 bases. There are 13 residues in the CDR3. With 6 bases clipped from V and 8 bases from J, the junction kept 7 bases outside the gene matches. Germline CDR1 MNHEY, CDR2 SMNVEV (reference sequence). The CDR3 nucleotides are TGTGCCAGCAGGCTTGGGACAGGGACCGGCTACACCTTC. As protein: CASRLGTGTGYTF.

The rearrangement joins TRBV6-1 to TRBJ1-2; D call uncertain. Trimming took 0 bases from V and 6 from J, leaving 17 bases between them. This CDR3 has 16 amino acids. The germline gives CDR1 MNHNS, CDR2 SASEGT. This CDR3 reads CASSEAPQVRPNGYTF. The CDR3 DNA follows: TGTGCCAGCAGTGAAGCTCCGCAGGTTCGTCCCAATGGCTACACCTTC.

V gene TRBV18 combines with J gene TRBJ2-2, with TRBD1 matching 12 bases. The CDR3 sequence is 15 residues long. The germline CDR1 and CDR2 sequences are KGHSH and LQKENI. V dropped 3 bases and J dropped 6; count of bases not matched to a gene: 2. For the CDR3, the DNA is TGTGCCAGCTCACCGGGACAGGGGGCGGCCGGGGAGCTGTTTTTT. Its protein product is CASSPGQGAAGELFF.

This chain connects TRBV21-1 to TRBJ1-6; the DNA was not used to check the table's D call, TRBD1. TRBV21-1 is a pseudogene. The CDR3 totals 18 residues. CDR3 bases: TGTGCCAGCAGCCCATATCTCTCCGTCCAGATCTATAATTCACCCCTCCACTTT. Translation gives CASSPYLSVQIYNSPLHF.

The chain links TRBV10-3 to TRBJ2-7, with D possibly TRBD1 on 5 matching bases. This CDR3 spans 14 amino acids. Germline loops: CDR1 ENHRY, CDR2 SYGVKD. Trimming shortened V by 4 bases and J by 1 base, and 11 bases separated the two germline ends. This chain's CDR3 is CAISGVQVSYEQYF. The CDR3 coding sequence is TGTGCCATCAGTGGCGTACAGGTGTCCTACGAGCAGTACTTC.

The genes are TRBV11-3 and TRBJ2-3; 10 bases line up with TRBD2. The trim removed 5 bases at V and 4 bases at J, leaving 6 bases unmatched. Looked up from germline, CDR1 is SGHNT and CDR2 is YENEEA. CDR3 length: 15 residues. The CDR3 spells CASSLSSGGSDTQYF. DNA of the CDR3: TGTGCCAGCAGCCTATCTAGCGGGGGATCAGATACGCAGTATTTT. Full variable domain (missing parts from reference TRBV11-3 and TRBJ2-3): EAGVVQSPRYKIIEKKQPVAFWCNPISGHNTLYWYLQNLGQGPELLIRYENEEAVDDSQLPKDRFSAERLKGVDSTLKIQPAELGDSAVYLCASSLSSGGSDTQYFGPGTRLTVL.

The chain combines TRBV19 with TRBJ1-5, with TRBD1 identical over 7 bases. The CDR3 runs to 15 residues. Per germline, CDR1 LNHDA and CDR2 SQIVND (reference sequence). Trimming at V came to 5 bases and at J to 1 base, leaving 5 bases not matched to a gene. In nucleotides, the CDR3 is TGTGCCAGTAGTCCGCGACAGGGCAGCAATCAGCCCCAGCATTTT. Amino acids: CASSPRQGSNQPQHF. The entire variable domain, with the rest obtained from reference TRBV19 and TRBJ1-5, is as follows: DGGITQSPKYLFRKEGQNVTLSCEQNLNHDAMYWYRQDPGQGLRLIYYSQIVNDFQKGDIAEGYSVSREKKESFPLTVTSAQKNPTAFYLCASSPRQGSNQPQHFGDGTRLSIL.

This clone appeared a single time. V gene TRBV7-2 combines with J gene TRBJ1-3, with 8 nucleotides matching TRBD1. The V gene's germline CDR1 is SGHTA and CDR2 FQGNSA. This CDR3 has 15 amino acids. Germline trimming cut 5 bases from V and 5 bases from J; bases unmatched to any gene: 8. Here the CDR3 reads CASSARTGIRNTIYF. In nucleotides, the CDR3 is TGTGCCAGCAGCGCCCGGACAGGGATAAGAAACACCATATATTTT.

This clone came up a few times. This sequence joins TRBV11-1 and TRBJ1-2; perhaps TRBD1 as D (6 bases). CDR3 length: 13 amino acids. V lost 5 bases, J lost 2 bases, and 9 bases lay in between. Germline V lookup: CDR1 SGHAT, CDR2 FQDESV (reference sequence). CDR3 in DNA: TGTGCCAGCAGCCCAGGACAGAACTATGGCTACACCTTC. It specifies CASSPGQNYGYTF.

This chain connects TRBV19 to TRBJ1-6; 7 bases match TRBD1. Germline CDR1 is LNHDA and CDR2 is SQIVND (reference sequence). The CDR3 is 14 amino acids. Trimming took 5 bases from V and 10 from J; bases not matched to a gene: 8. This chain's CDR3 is CASSLGQVGSPLHF. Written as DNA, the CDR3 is TGTGCCAGTAGTCTAGGACAGGTAGGGTCACCCCTCCACTTT.

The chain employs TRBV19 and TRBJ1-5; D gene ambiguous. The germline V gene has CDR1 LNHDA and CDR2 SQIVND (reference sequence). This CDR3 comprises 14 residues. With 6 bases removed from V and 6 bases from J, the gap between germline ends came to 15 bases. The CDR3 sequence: CASRDGGWVQPQHF. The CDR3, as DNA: TGTGCCAGTAGAGACGGCGGGTGGGTTCAGCCCCAGCATTTT.

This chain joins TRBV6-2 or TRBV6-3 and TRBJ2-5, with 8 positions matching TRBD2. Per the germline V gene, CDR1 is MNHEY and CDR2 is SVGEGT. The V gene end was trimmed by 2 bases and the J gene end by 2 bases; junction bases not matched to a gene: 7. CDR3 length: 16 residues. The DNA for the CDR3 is TGTGCCAGCAGTTACGGGACTAGGGGCTGGCAAGAGACCCAGTACTTC. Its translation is CASSYGTRGWQETQYF.

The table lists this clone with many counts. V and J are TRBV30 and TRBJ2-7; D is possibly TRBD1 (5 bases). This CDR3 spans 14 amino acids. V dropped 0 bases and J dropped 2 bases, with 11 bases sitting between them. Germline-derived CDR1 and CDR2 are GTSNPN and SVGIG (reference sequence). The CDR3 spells CAWSVAQGAYEQYF. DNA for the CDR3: TGTGCCTGGAGTGTAGCTCAGGGCGCCTACGAGCAGTACTTC.

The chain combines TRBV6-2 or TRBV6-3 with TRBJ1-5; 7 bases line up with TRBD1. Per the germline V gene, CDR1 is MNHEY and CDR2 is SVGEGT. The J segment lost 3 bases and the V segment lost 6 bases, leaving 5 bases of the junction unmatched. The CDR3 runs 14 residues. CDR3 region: CASSVDRPNQPQHF. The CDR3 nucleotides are TGTGCCAGCAGCGTGGACAGGCCCAATCAGCCCCAGCATTTT.

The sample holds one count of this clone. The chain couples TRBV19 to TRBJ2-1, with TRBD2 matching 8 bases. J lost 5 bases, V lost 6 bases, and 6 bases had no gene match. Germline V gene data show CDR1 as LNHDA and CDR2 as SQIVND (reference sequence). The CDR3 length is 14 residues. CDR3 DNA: TGTGCCAGTAGACTCAGCGGGGGCAACAATGAGCAGTTCTTC. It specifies CASRLSGGNNEQFF. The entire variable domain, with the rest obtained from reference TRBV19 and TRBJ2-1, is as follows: DGGITQSPKYLFRKEGQNVTLSCEQNLNHDAMYWYRQDPGQGLRLIYYSQIVNDFQKGDIAEGYSVSREKKESFPLTVTSAQKNPTAFYLCASRLSGGNNEQFFGPGTRLTVL.